Detailed here is one T cell receptor (beta chain). This clonotype has at least ten counts. Its antigen has not been determined. No base quality values were provided; no much bigger clone lies one nucleotide off. The germline V gene specifies MDHEN as CDR1 and SYDVKM as CDR2. The CDR3, from cysteine to phenylalanine, totals 14 residues. Kept here is only the CDR3 DNA, which spans 42 bases and is read in frame from base 1. V loses 2 bases, J loses 5 bases, and the germline ends lie 12 bases apart. The TCR beta CDR3 regions were amplified from the RNA transcripts. A first-round RT-PCR of the TCR CDR3 used the HTBI primer set with the Qiagen OneStep RT-PCR kit. Libraries were constructed in a second round of multiplex PCR, after which size selection and purification were performed. Sequencing of the libraries was done on an Illumina HiSeq2000 using paired-end 100 bp reads. The source study handled its data this way. SOAPnuke was used to process the raw data, removing reads that contained adapters or uncalled bases, had a mean Phred below 15, or lacked an exact match to the constant primer or identifier. COPE v1.2.5 was used to merge high-quality paired reads, and clonotypes were defined as unique nucleotide sequences. MiTCR v1.1 was used to align the clonotypes against IMGT TRBV, TRBD and TRBJ reference segments. Analysis was restricted to V-J combinations with a frequency above 0.0001, which covered roughly 99% of repertoires. A TCS score was defined as the ratio of F50 (clonal expansion) to E x V (chaos), with BLOSUM62-based TCRdist applied between CDR3 peptides within each V-J. Welch's t-statistics and random forest reduced roughly 500 V-J features to 13, which were used in a naive Bayes classifier (R e1071). TCRdb ran its own pipeline on the public reads, namely fastp trimming at Q25 and MiXCR clone calling, and kept in-frame beta chains. Here each entry gathers all rows of one CDR3 protein and keeps the most common genes and DNA. TCRdb, rather than the study authors, made the V and J calls. The sample yields about 380,000 distinct CDR3 sequences; roughly 14% were counted once. The biggest ten clones account for around 20% of the sample.

These data originate in a study of T cells in Graves' hyperthyroidism and ophthalmopathy (dated by TCRdb to between 2018 and 2020). In the study overall: Peripheral blood was collected at initial diagnosis, before any treatment. According to the paper, TCR Vbeta CDR3 sequencing was carried out on some 130 peripheral blood samples, which came from fewer than 50 ophthalmopathy, approximately 78 hyperthyroidism and around 17 progressor patients. Prospective prediction of ophthalmopathy was tested in an independent validation cohort consisting of 18 hyperthyroidism patients and some 16 patients who later progressed to ophthalmopathy. The 100 or so discovery patients were divided at random into training and test sets in a 7:3 ratio. To identify TCR V-J signatures that set the groups apart, the researchers used a discovery cohort of 100 patients, made up of roughly 45 with Graves' ophthalmopathy and some 58 with stable Graves' hyperthyroidism. Once sampling was done, hyperthyroidism patients were given methimazole at a starting dose of 30 mg daily, whereas ophthalmopathy patients were given high-dose intravenous methylprednisolone. Thyroid tissue and blood T-cell repertoires from more than five Graves' hyperthyroidism patients were also compared in the study.

What the research found in general, with its limitations: Most expanded thyroid clonotypes (frequency above 0.001) were also found in blood, which suggests that blood repertoires may mirror thyroid immune responses. A 13 V-J signature model separated ophthalmopathy from stable hyperthyroidism, with approximately 87% sensitivity and roughly 82% specificity in cross-validation and 80%/75% in testing. Sample size was not statistically predetermined, and blinding of investigators to group allocation was not performed. In validation, progression to ophthalmopathy was predicted by the model with 65% to 71% sensitivity and 72% to 85% specificity, a median of around 5.9 months before onset.

The hyperthyroidism patients were between 18 and 65 years old and newly diagnosed, with a disease duration of less than 2 months. The study excluded patients with uncontrolled infections, other autoimmune diseases, pregnancy or lactation. Diagnoses were based on clinical symptoms, serum thyroxine and TRAb, thyroid ultrasound and orbital computed tomography. Blood from progressor patients was drawn when they were first diagnosed with hyperthyroidism, before any ophthalmopathy symptoms appeared. Ficoll-Paque density gradient centrifugation was used to isolate PBMCs from approximately 10 ml of fresh peripheral blood. Progressor patients were initially diagnosed with Graves' hyperthyroidism and developed ophthalmopathy during follow-up. Trizol reagent was used to extract total RNA, and RNA quality was then checked on an Agilent 2100 Bioanalyzer.

The sequenced sample consisted of blood. The sequence links TRBV28 to TRBJ1-2, with the D gene uncertain. This clonotype was obtained from a man under 40 with Graves' hyperthyroidism that later progressed to Graves' ophthalmopathy. The CDR3 has the sequence CASSLPGLGYGYTF. The DNA reads as follows: TGTGCCAGCAGTTTACCGGGATTAGGGTATGGCTACACCTTC.